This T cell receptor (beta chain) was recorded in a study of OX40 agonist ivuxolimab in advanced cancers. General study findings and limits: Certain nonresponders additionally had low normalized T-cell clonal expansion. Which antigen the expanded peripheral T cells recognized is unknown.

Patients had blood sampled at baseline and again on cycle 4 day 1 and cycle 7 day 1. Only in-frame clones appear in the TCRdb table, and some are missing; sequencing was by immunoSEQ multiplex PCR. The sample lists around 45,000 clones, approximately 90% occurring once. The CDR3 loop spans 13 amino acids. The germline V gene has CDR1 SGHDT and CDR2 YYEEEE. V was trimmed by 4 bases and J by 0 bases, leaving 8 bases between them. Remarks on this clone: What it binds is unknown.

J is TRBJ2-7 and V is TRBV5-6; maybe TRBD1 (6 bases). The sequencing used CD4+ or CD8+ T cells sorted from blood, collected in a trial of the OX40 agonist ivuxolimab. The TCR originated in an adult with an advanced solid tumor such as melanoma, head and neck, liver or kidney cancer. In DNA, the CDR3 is TGTGCCAGCAGCAGGGGGAGCTCCTACGAGCAGTACTTC. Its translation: CASSRGSSYEQYF.